The TCR beta chain described here comes from a study of tissue T cells after allogeneic stem cell transplantation. TCRdb keeps only in-frame clones here, not all; method: immunoSEQ multiplex PCR. In the table there are under 5,500 clones, about 41% of which are singletons. Overall study findings and caveats: Limitations included a small, clinically heterogeneous cohort and limited sampling depth.

CDR3 size: 13 residues. The V and J ends lost 1 base and 4 bases, in that order; junction bases with no gene match: 0. CDR1 and CDR2 from the germline V gene are SNHLY and FYNGKV (reference sequence). The time point is: mouse harvest day 14 after allogeneic transplant. Mouse grafts combined 10^7 T-cell-depleted bone marrow cells with 10^6 splenic CD5+ T cells. This clone was observed a handful of times. As yet, its antigen is unknown. The genes are named according to mouse. The sequenced fragment ends 1 residue before the CDR3 boundary, so the rest is inferred from the germline J gene. The V call is TRBV3, the J call TRBJ2-7, with 8 bases identical to TRBD2. Material for sequencing was gut tissue. This receptor was obtained from a female BALB/c mouse given C57BL/6 T cells with graft-versus-host disease after an allogeneic hematopoietic cell transplant. CDR3 bases read: TGTGCCAGCAGCTTAGTGGGGGGGTATGAACAGTAC. It encodes CASSLVGGYEQY. The complete CDR3 reads CASSLVGGYEQYF.